This entry lists 19 T cell receptor gamma chains sequenced from one sample in a study of γδ T cells in repeated Plasmodium falciparum infection. TCRdb reran clone calling via CATT on the multiplex PCR reads. The sample holds around 5,000 gamma-chain clones, 3% to 3.5% seen once. Vgamma9/Vdelta2+ and Vdelta2-negative gammadelta T cells were flow-sorted from PBMC for bulk sequencing. The sample taken for sequencing was gamma-delta T cells from blood. The source of these receptors is a pool of human donors (malaria-infected and uninfected, not separated).

As to this clone: Translating this DNA gives a protein that differs at residue 9 from the TCRdb one, which belongs to a much larger clone; a read error is likely, and the protein shown is this translation. The V gene reported is TRGV9; the J gene is uncalled. Germline CDR1 reads GITISATS; CDR2 reads ISYDGTV (reference sequence). The CDR3 is made up of 11 amino acids. The CDR3 sequence: CALWERNKELF. The CDR3 nucleotides are TGTGCCTTGTGGGAGAGAAATAAGGAACTCTTT.

Worth noting for this clone: TCRdb attributes to this sequence the protein of a much larger clone, which differs from the DNA translation at residue 14; a read error is likely, and the protein displayed is translated from the DNA. CDR3 DNA: TGTGCCTTGTGGGAGGCCCTGGAAGAGTTGGGCAAAAAAGTCAAGGTATTT. Translation gives CALWEALEELGKKVKVF. The chain links TRGV9 to TRGJP. TCRdb gives no J gene; it was assigned here by matching the DNA to germline. Germline V CDR1 and CDR2: GITISATS, ISYDGTV (reference sequence). CDR3 length: 17 amino acids.

This clone was seen a few times. This likely traces to a read error, being one base from a far larger clone. This sample also contains other DNA sequences that code for the same CDR3. This sequence joins TRGV2 and TRGJ1 or TRGJ2. TCRdb leaves out the J gene; it was filled in here by matching the DNA to germline. Germline loops: CDR1 EGSNGY, CDR2 YDSYNSKV. The CDR3 covers 14 residues. V was clipped by 0 bases and J by 9 bases; unmatched bases: 11. The chain's CDR3 is CATWDGRSRTKKLF. CDR3 in DNA: TGTGCCACCTGGGACGGGAGATCGAGGACTAAGAAACTCTTT.

The J gene is TRGJ1 or TRGJ2, the V gene TRGV4. V shed 4 bases, J shed 4 bases, and the junction held 7 bases outside the gene matches. The V gene's germline CDR1 is EGSTGY and CDR2 YDSYTSSV. This CDR3 comprises 13 residues. CDR3: CATWDGRYYKKLF. In DNA, the CDR3 is TGTGCCACCTGGGACGGGCGATATTATAAGAAACTCTTT.

This clone was observed a handful of times. The translation of this DNA and the TCRdb protein of a much larger clone differ at residue 15, probably owing to a read error; the protein shown here is translated from the DNA. The V gene is given as TRGV9, and no J gene call is available. Germline CDR1 and CDR2: GITISATS and ISYDGTV (reference sequence). This CDR3 spans 17 amino acids. The CDR3 bases are TGTGCCTTGTGGGAGGTACAACAAGAGTTGGGCAAAAAAATCAGGGTATTT. Translating it yields CALWEVQQELGKKIRVF.

With respect to this clone: The translation of this DNA and the TCRdb protein of a much larger clone differ at residue 7, probably owing to a read error; the protein shown here is translated from the DNA. V gene TRGV4 combines with J gene TRGJ1 or TRGJ2. The J gene, missing from TCRdb, was assigned here through DNA to germline matching. Looked up from germline, CDR1 is EGSTGY and CDR2 is YDSYTSSV. The CDR3 sequence is 15 residues long. V trimming: 0 bases; J trimming: 2 bases; junction bases outside the gene matches: 7. CDR3 bases: TGTGCCACCTGGGATGGGGCAGGGGATTATTATAAGAAACTCTTT. Its translation is CATWDGAGDYYKKLF.

The V and J genes are TRGV9 and TRGJP. Because TCRdb records no J gene, it was assigned here through a match of the DNA to germline. Germline-derived CDR1 and CDR2 are GITISATS and ISYDGTV (reference sequence). The CDR3 totals 18 residues. Trimming at V came to 0 bases and at J to 10 bases, leaving 12 bases not matched to a gene. The CDR3 here is CALWEVHGIGLGKKIKVF. The CDR3 nucleotides are TGTGCCTTGTGGGAGGTGCACGGTATCGGCTTGGGCAAAAAAATCAAGGTATTT.

Comments on this clone: TCRdb lists the protein of a much larger clone for this DNA, which differs at residue 3, so this is likely a read error; the protein given here is translated from the DNA itself. V gene TRGV9 was called; the J gene was not. The germline CDR1 and CDR2 sequences are GITISATS and ISYDGTV (reference sequence). CDR3 length: 25 residues. The CDR3 nucleotides read TGTGCCTCGTGGGACCATTGTTGTGGGGAACAACACTTGTTGTCACAGGTAAGTATCGGAAGAATACAACATTTC. This sequence encodes CASWDHCCGEQHLLSQVSIGRIQHF.

This clone was found a few times. A far larger clone lies a single base away; this is likely a read error. Other DNA sequences in this sample translate to the same CDR3. The chain uses TRGV4 and TRGJ1 or TRGJ2. CDR3 length: 11 residues. Germline lookup yields CDR1 EGSTGY and CDR2 YDSYTSSV. The CDR3 protein is CATWDHYKKLF. In nucleotides, the CDR3 is TGTGCCACCTGGGATCATTATAAAAAACTCTTT.

As regards this clone: This sequence may be a read error, since a much larger clone differs from it by one base. The V call is TRGV9, the J call TRGJ1 or TRGJ2. TCRdb records no J gene; here it was assigned by comparing the DNA to germline. The CDR3 has 11 amino acids. Germline values: CDR1 GITISATS, CDR2 ISYDGTV (reference sequence). Written as DNA, the CDR3 is TGCGCCTTGTGGGAGGTGCCCGGGAAACTCTTT. Translating gives CALWEVPGKLF.

The sample holds a few counts of this clone. This likely traces to a read error, being one base from a far larger clone. The limits of the CDR3 on the DNA are not certain, so only TCRdb's listed CDR3 is given. The chain combines TRGV8 with TRGJ1 or TRGJ2. The CDR3 spans 14 residues, counting both ends. Per the germline V gene, CDR1 is VENAVY and CDR2 is YDSYNSRV. The CDR3: CATWGKGNYYKKLF.

This clone showed up just a few times. The limits of the CDR3 on the DNA are not certain, so only TCRdb's listed CDR3 is given. V gene TRGV4 combines with J gene TRGJ1 or TRGJ2. Germline V CDR1 and CDR2: EGSTGY, YDSYTSSV. The CDR3 length equals 14 residues, ends included. CDR3 amino acids: CATWGQGNYYKKLF.

The table lists this clone with a few counts. The TCRdb protein, from a much larger clone, departs from this DNA's translation at residue 7, likely by read error; the protein shown derives from the DNA. The chain is built from TRGV9 and TRGJ1 or TRGJ2. This CDR3 is 11 amino acids long. Germline-derived CDR1 and CDR2 are GITISATS and ISYDGTV (reference sequence). The CDR3 DNA sequence: TGTGCCTTGTGGGAGGTGAGCTGGTGGGTCTTT. It specifies CALWEVSWWVF.

This clone was seen ten or more times. CDR3: CATWDKGEKLF. CDR3 coding DNA: TGTGCCACCTGGGATAAAGGAGAGAAACTCTTT. The gene calls are TRGV8 and TRGJ1 or TRGJ2. The V and J ends lost 2 bases and 11 bases, in that order; junction bases with no gene match: 6. Germline V lookup: CDR1 VENAVY, CDR2 YDSYNSRV. CDR3 length: 11 amino acids.

This clone has at least ten counts. The amino acid sequence in TCRdb belongs to a much larger clone and departs from this DNA's translation at residue 3, likely a sequencing read error; the sequence shown is translated from the DNA. The chain is built from TRGV9 and TRGJP. This CDR3 has 15 residues. CDR1 and CDR2 (germline): GITISATS, ISYDGTV (reference sequence). As DNA, the CDR3 is TGTGCCTCGTGGGAACAAGAGTTGGGCAAAAAAATCAAGGTATTT. Amino acid sequence: CASWEQELGKKIKVF.

Details on this clone: This DNA's translation and the protein TCRdb lists, from a much larger clone, do not match at residue 8, likely due to a read error; the protein shown is translated from the DNA. This sequence joins TRGV9 and TRGJ1 or TRGJ2. The CDR3 length is 13 residues. The V gene's germline CDR1 is GITISATS and CDR2 ISYDGTV (reference sequence). V lost 3 bases to trimming and J lost 5 bases; unmatched junction nucleotides: 7. CDR3 amino acids: CALWEPHHYKKLF. In DNA, the CDR3 is TGTGCCTTGTGGGAGCCACATCATTATAAGAAACTCTTT.

As for this clone: A far larger clone is one base from this, pointing to a likely read error. The same CDR3 also results from other DNA sequences found in this sample. This sequence joins TRGV3 and TRGJP1. No J gene is reported in TCRdb; it was inferred here by comparing the DNA with germline. CDR3 length: 15 residues. V was pared by 0 bases and J by 8 bases, with 9 bases of the junction left unmatched. The germline gives CDR1 VTNTFY, CDR2 YDVSTARD (reference sequence). CDR3 nucleotide sequence: TGTGCCACCTGGGACAGGCCCACCGGCGGTTGGTTCAAGATATTT. Translation: CATWDRPTGGWFKIF.

Many counts were recorded for this clone. J is TRGJP and V is TRGV9. TCRdb records no J gene; here it was assigned by comparing the DNA to germline. V lost 5 bases to trimming and J lost 8 bases; unmatched junction nucleotides: 9. CDR3 size: 16 residues. Germline CDR1 reads GITISATS; CDR2 reads ISYDGTV (reference sequence). The CDR3 coding sequence is TGTGCCTTGTGGGGGCGGGAGCAGTTGGGCAAAAAAATCAAGGTATTT. It encodes CALWGREQLGKKIKVF.

This clone showed up just a few times. TCRdb's protein, taken from a much larger clone, differs from this DNA's translation at residue 5, likely owing to a read error; the protein displayed comes from the DNA. The chain is built from TRGV9 and TRGJ1 or TRGJ2. The J gene, not given by TCRdb, was assigned here from a germline match of the nucleotide sequence. V lost 7 bases and J lost 3; bases outside the gene matches: 9. This CDR3 is 13 amino acids long. From germline, CDR1 is GITISATS and CDR2 ISYDGTV (reference sequence). The CDR3 bases are TGTGCCTTGTGCCACAGAAGTTATTATAAGAAACTCTTT. It translates to CALCHRSYYKKLF.